Shown below are 6 T cell receptor beta chains from a single sample sequenced in a study of tumor-infiltrating lymphocytes in primary liver carcinoma. Total RNA (roughly 530 ng) served as template for TCR beta cDNA synthesis primed by a constant-region primer. What produced the TCR beta libraries was three nested multiplex PCR rounds using slightly modified ARM-PCR. Each of the first two PCR rounds ran approximately 9 cycles with TRBV1-TRBV30 forward and C-beta reverse primers. TCRdb re-derived calls from the multiplex PCR reads in MiXCR, one entry per CDR3 protein. The data hold 310,000 or so distinct CDR3 sequences, with more than 55% observed a single time. Unsorted whole blood served as the source of blood RNA, and germline DNA was extracted as well. Sequencing used peripheral blood. Receptors originate from a young woman with primary liver carcinoma and hepatitis B virus infection.

Turning to this clonotype: In this CDR3 the conserved last residue, phenylalanine or tryptophan, is missing, so a read error is likely. The DNA is left out, because the CDR3 cannot be placed on it with certainty; the CDR3 is given as TCRdb lists it. The V call is TRBV11-2, the J call TRBJ2-7; no check of the table's D call, TRBD2, against the DNA was made. Germline values: CDR1 SGHAT, CDR2 FQNNGV. Both ends counted, the CDR3 spans 15 residues. CDR3 loop: CASSLAGTSGLLLYC.

About this clonotype itself: The junction differs from germline at one of its ends, possibly a read error. V gene TRBV12-3 or TRBV12-4 combines with J gene TRBJ1-1, with a tentative D call TRBD1 (6 bases). The CDR3 spans 12 residues. The CDR3 protein is CASSQGKTESFF. CDR3 nucleotide sequence: TGTGCCAGCAGTCAGGGGAAAACTGAATCTTTCTTT.

This chain links TRBV7-9 with TRBJ2-3; D may be TRBD1 (5 bases). V was clipped by 3 bases and J by 8 bases, with 12 bases between them. The V gene's germline CDR1 is SEHNR and CDR2 FQNEAQ (reference sequence). The CDR3 spans 13 residues. CDR3 in amino acids: CASSFDSLVTQYF. The CDR3 DNA reads TGTGCCAGCAGCTTTGACAGTCTTGTTACGCAGTATTTT.

In its sample, this clonotype was seen a few times. J is TRBJ1-4 and V is TRBV6-5; TRBD1 matches 7 bases. The CDR3 is 15 amino acids. Germline CDR1 MNHEY, CDR2 SVGAGI. V dropped 6 bases and J dropped 8; count of bases not matched to a gene: 12. CDR3 amino acids: CASRSEGAGREKLFF. The CDR3 DNA sequence: TGTGCCAGCAGGTCAGAGGGGGCCGGAAGAGAAAAACTGTTTTTT.

V is TRBV12-3 or TRBV12-4 and J is TRBJ1-1, with a tentative D call TRBD1 (5 bases). V lost 5 bases, J lost 4 bases, and 11 bases lay in between. The CDR3 is 13 amino acids. The CDR3: CASSEGRGTEAFF. As DNA, the CDR3 is TGTGCCAGCAGTGAAGGGAGGGGCACTGAAGCTTTCTTT.

The V call is TRBV5-4, the J call TRBJ2-7; TRBD2 matches 8 bases. The CDR3 extends over 16 amino acids. V was pared by 3 bases and J by 4 bases, with 12 bases of the junction left unmatched. Per the germline V gene, CDR1 is SGHNT and CDR2 is YYREEE (reference sequence). The DNA of the CDR3 is TGTGCCAGCAGCTCGCCGGGACTAGACTTTAAATACGAGCAGTACTTC. This encodes CASSSPGLDFKYEQYF.